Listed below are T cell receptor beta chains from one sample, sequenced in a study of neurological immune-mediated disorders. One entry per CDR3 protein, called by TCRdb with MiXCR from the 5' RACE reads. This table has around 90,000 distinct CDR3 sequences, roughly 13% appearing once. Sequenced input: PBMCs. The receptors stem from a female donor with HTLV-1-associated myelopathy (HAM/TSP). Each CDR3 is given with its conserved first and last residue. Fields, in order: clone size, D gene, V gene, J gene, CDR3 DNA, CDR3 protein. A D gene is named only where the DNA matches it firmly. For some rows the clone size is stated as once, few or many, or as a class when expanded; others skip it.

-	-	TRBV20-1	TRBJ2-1	TGCAGTGCTCCTCAGTGGGAGAGGTTCGTCAATGAGCAGTTCTTC	CSAPQWERFVNEQFF
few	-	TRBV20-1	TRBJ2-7	TGCAGTGCTCTTAGCGCCAGCCTCTACGAGCAGTACTTC	CSALSASLYEQYF
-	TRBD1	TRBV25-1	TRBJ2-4	TGTGCCAGCAGTGCCCCCGGGACAGGGTTCATTCAGTACTTC	CASSAPGTGFIQYF
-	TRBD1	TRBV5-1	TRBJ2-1	TGCGCCAGCAGCTCCTCCGGGACAGGGGGCTTAGCGGGTGAGCAGTTCTTC	CASSSSGTGGLAGEQFF
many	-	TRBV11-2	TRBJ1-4	TGTGCCAGCAGCCTCAGTGAAAAACTGTTTTTT	CASSLSEKLFF
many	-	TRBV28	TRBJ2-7	TGTGCCAGCAGACTTCGAGCCTACGAGCAGTACTTC	CASRLRAYEQYF
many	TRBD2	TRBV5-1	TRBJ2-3	TGCGCCAGCAGCCTGGGACTAGCGGATGTTGGGGATACGCAGTATTTT	CASSLGLADVGDTQYF
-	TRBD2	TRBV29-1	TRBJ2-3	TGCAGCGTTGCGGGACTAGCGGGGGCGACAGATACGCAGTATTTT	CSVAGLAGATDTQYF
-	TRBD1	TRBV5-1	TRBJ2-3	TGCGCCAGCAGCCCGGGGACAGGAGCCCTCACAGATACGCAGTATTTT	CASSPGTGALTDTQYF
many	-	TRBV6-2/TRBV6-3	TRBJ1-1	TGTGCCAGCAGTTCCGCCTTATCAGCCGAAGCTTTCTTT	CASSSALSAEAFF
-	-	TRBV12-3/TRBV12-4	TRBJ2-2	TGTGCCAGCAGCGGACAGCCGAACACCGGGGAGCTGTTTTTT	CASSGQPNTGELFF
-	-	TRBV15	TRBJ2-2	TGTGCTACCAGCAGCCTCGGGGAGCTGTTTTTT	CATSSLGELFF
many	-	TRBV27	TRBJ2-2	TGTGCCAGCACCCTTCGGGCTACGAACACCGGGGAGCTGTTTTTT	CASTLRATNTGELFF
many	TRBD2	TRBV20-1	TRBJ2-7	TGCAGTGCTAGAGTTAGACCGGGACTAGAATACGAGCAGTACTTC	CSARVRPGLEYEQYF
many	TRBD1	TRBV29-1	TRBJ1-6	TGCAGCGGTCAGATTGGGACAGAAAATTCACCCCTCCACTTT	CSGQIGTENSPLHF
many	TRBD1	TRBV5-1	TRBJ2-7	TGCGCCAGCAGCTTCGATGGACAGGGGAAGGCCTACGAGCAGTACTTC	CASSFDGQGKAYEQYF
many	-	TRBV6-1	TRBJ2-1	TGTGCCAGCAGTGAAGCGCTGTGGAATGAGCAGTTCTTC	CASSEALWNEQFF
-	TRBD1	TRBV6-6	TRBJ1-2	TGTGCCAGCAGTTTTTCGACAGGGAACGGCTACACCTTC	CASSFSTGNGYTF
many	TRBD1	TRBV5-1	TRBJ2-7	TGCGCCAGCAGCTCCGACAGGGGAACCTACGAGCAGTACTTC	CASSSDRGTYEQYF
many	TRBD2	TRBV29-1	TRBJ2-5	TGCAGCGTTGATCGGTTTAGCGGGGGGCTAGAGACCCAGTACTTC	CSVDRFSGGLETQYF
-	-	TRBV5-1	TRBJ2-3	TGCGTCATGGAGATCACAGATACGCAGTATTTT	CVMEITDTQYF
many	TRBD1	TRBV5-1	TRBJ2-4	TGCGCCAGCAGTACGGGCTCAGGGGGTACCAAAAACATTCAGTACTTC	CASSTGSGGTKNIQYF
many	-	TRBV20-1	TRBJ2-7	TGCAGTGCCGCGCGGCCTGGTGTCTACGAGCAGTACTTC	CSAARPGVYEQYF
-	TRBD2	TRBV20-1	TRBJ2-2	TGCAGTGCTAGCAGGGCGGGGGGACACACCGGGGAGGTGTTTTTT	CSASRAGGHTGEVFF
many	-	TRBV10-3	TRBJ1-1	TGTGCCATCAGTGGAGGTAGAGGGGTCACTGAAGCTTTCTTT	CAISGGRGVTEAFF